This T cell receptor beta chain was observed in a study of identical twins. The CDR3 sequence is 15 residues long. CDR1 SGHTA and CDR2 FQGNSA come from the germline V gene. The V end lost 5 bases, the J end lost 4 bases, and 17 bases lay between the germline ends. TCRdb recomputed calls from the 5' RACE reads with MiXCR, one row per CDR3 protein. The profile shows about 730,000 distinct CDR3 sequences, about 20% of them singletons. This clonotype came up once. Its specificity is not known. Study-level findings and limits: Partly confounded zero-insertion analyses could result from invariant MAIT and iNKT cells.

This sample was also put to use in a study of T cells expressing NK-cell markers. In that study: With respect to HCMV, seven of the eight sequenced donors were seropositive, and one was seronegative.

This sequence was found in a young woman in good health. The rearrangement uses TRBV7-2 and TRBJ2-5, with D hard to call. Sequenced input: PBMCs. The CDR3 bases are TGTGCCAGCAGCCTAAGACCCTACTTAGGAGAGACCCAGTACTTC. This translates into CASSLRPYLGETQYF.